Listed below are T cell receptor beta chains from one sample, sequenced in a study of spatial heterogeneity in lung cancer. TCRdb passed the 5' RACE reads through MiXCR, listing each CDR3 protein once. Of approximately 3,000 distinct CDR3 sequences listed, approximately 15% are singletons. The sequencing here drew on lung tumor tissue, taken at surgery. The receptors shown here come from a male donor with early-stage non-small cell lung cancer. The CDR3 runs from the conserved cysteine through the conserved F or W. The order of the fields is D gene, J gene, V gene, CDR3 length, clone size, CDR3 DNA, CDR3 protein. D genes are given only for firm matches. The size entry is marked missing in some rows and otherwise reads once, few, many or a size class.

NA TRBJ2-3 TRBV5-6 15 once TGTGCCAGCAGCCCGGGACTCGCTAGCACAGATACGCAGTATTTT CASSPGLASTDTQYF
TRBD1 TRBJ2-1 TRBV15 14 large TGTGCCACCAGCAGCTACTCAGGGGGTGAACAGCAGTTCTTC CATSSYSGGEQQFF
NA TRBJ2-7 TRBV25-1 14 NA TGTGCCAGCAGTGAGTCAGCGAGGGATAATAAGCAGTACTTC CASSESARDNKQYF
NA TRBJ2-7 TRBV7-2 13 medium-sized TGTGCCGGCCAAAGGACAGCCTCGGGGGAGCAGTACTTC CAGQRTASGEQYF
NA TRBJ1-5 TRBV28 14 large TGTGCCAGCAGTTTTGCAGGGGCCGGTCAGCCCCAGCATTTT CASSFAGAGQPQHF
NA TRBJ2-2 TRBV11-2 15 NA TGTGCCAGCAGCCGGGACGGGACGAACACCGGGGAGCTGTTTTTT CASSRDGTNTGELFF
TRBD2 TRBJ2-3 TRBV28 15 large TGTGCCAGCAGGCTACTAGCGGGGAGCACAGATACGCAGTATTTT CASRLLAGSTDTQYF
TRBD1 TRBJ1-2 TRBV7-9 15 medium-sized TGTGCCAGCAGCTTAGTGGGACAGGAGCGCTATGGCTACACCTTC CASSLVGQERYGYTF
NA TRBJ2-1 TRBV7-2 13 large TGTGCCAGCAGTCCATCAAGAGACAATGAGCAGTTCTTC CASSPSRDNEQFF
NA TRBJ2-3 TRBV9 13 medium-sized TGTGCCAGCAGCGTATCACCCGGGGATACGCAGTATTTT CASSVSPGDTQYF
NA TRBJ2-7 TRBV7-2 15 medium-sized TGTGCCAGCAGCTTAGAGGCCAGGGAATTAGACGAGCAGTACTTC CASSLEARELDEQYF
TRBD2 TRBJ2-1 TRBV4-1 16 medium-sized TGCGCCAGCAGTCGAATCCCGGGACTAGCGGCCAATGAGCAGTTCTTC CASSRIPGLAANEQFF
TRBD1 TRBJ1-5 TRBV5-5 15 medium-sized TGTGCCAGCAGCTTGTTCGGGACAGGGGGGCAGCCCCAGCATTTT CASSLFGTGGQPQHF
NA TRBJ1-5 TRBV6-5 14 NA TGTGCCAGCAGTACCAGGGGACACAATCAGCCCCAGCATTTT CASSTRGHNQPQHF
NA TRBJ2-7 TRBV29-1 14 medium-sized TGCAGCGTTGCTGGCGGAACCGCCTCCTACGAGCAGTACTTC CSVAGGTASYEQYF
NA TRBJ2-1 TRBV24-1 18 NA TGTGCCACCAGTGATCTCTTCCCGGACACGAGCTCCTACAATGAGCAGTTCTTC CATSDLFPDTSSYNEQFF
TRBD1 TRBJ1-6 TRBV12-3/TRBV12-4 16 NA TGTGCCAGCAGTCCCGGAGACAGGGCCTATAATTCACCCCTCCACTTT CASSPGDRAYNSPLHF
NA TRBJ1-1 TRBV30 12 medium-sized TGTGCCTGGAGTCCCGTGCGGGGACAAGCTTTCTTT CAWSPVRGQAFF
NA TRBJ2-4 TRBV11-2 12 medium-sized TGTGCCAGCAGCGTCGTCAGGGACATTCAGTACTTC CASSVVRDIQYF
NA TRBJ2-1 TRBV3-1 16 medium-sized TGTGCCAGCAGCCAAGATTTGGGCGGGAAAGGGAGTGAGCAGTTCTTC CASSQDLGGKGSEQFF
TRBD2 TRBJ2-1 TRBV2 15 medium-sized TGTGCCAGCAGTGGGACTAGCGGGAGGTACAATGAGCAGTTCTTC CASSGTSGRYNEQFF
TRBD1 TRBJ1-5 TRBV19 15 medium-sized TGTGCCAGTGTTCAGGGACAGGGACTTAATCAGCCCCAGCATTTT CASVQGQGLNQPQHF
TRBD2 TRBJ2-5 TRBV20-1 15 few TGCAGTGCTAGAAGGGGACTAGCGGGATTTGAGACCCAGTACTTC CSARRGLAGFETQYF
NA TRBJ1-5 TRBV27 15 NA TGTGCCAGCAGTTTAGAAGGGAATAGCAATCAGCCCCAGCATTTT CASSLEGNSNQPQHF
NA TRBJ2-7 TRBV5-5 18 NA TGTGCCAGCAGCTTGGCCGGACCGAGGCAGGGCACCGCCCACGAGCAGTACTTC CASSLAGPRQGTAHEQYF
NA TRBJ2-5 TRBV4-1 12 few TGCGCCAGCAGTTTCCCTGAGGGACCCCAGTACTTC CASSFPEGPQYF
NA TRBJ2-5 TRBV27 15 medium-sized TGTGCCAGCAGTTTATACCGCGTCTCCCAAGAGACCCAGTACTTC CASSLYRVSQETQYF
TRBD2 TRBJ2-2 TRBV14 16 medium-sized TGTGCCAGCAGCCAAGTAGCGGGAGCGAACACCGGGGAGCTGTTTTTT CASSQVAGANTGELFF